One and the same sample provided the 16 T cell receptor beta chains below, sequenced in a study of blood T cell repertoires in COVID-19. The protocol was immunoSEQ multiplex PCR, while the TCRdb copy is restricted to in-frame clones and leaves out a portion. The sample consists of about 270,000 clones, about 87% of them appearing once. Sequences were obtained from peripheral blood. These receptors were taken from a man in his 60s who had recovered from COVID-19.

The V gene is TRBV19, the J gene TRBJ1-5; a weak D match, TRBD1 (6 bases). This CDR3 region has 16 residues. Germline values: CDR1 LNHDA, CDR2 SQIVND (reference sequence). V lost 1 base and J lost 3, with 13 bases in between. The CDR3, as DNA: TGTGCCAGTAGTATAGGAAGGCAGGGGATCAATCAGCCCCAGCATTTT. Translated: CASSIGRQGINQPQHF.

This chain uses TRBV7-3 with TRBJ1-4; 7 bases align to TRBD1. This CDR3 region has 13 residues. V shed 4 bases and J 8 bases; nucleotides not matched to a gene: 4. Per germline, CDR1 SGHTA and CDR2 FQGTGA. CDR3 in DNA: TGTGCCAGCAGCTCGTACAGGGGCGAAAAACTGTTTTTT. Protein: CASSSYRGEKLFF.

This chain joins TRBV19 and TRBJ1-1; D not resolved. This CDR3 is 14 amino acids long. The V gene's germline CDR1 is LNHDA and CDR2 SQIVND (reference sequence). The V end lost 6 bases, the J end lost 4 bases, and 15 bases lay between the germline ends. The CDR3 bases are TGTGCCAGTAGCGAGGCCGGGTTAAGCACTGAAGCTTTCTTT. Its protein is CASSEAGLSTEAFF.

In nucleotides, the CDR3 is TGTGCCAGCTCATCAGGAGGGCGAGAGACCCAGTACTTC. Its protein product is CASSSGGRETQYF. This chain uses TRBV18 with TRBJ2-5; perhaps TRBD2 as D (6 bases). V lost 5 bases and J lost 4, with 11 bases in between. This CDR3 has 13 residues. Germline-derived CDR1 and CDR2 are KGHSH and LQKENI. Drawing the rest from reference TRBV18 and TRBJ2-5, the complete variable domain is NAGVMQNPRHLVRRRGQEARLRCSPMKGHSHVYWYRQLPEEGLKFMVYLQKENIIDESGMPKERFSAEFPKEGPSILRIQQVVRGDSAAYFCASSSGGRETQYFGPGTRLLVL.

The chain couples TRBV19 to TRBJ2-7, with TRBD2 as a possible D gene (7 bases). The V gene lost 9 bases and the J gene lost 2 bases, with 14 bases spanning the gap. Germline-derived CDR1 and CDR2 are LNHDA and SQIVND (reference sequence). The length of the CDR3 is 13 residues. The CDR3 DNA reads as TGTGCCAGCCAACAGGGACTAACCTACGAGCAGTACTTC. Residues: CASQQGLTYEQYF.

CDR3 coding DNA: TGTGCCAGCAGCCAGACGGGACAGGGGTATGTCACCATATATTTT. Translation: CASSQTGQGYVTIYF. J is TRBJ1-3 and V is TRBV3-1 (or the pseudogene TRBV3-2), with TRBD1 matching 10 bases. J was trimmed by 9 bases and V by 3 bases; bases with no gene match: 8. The germline CDR1 and CDR2 sequences are LGHDT and YNNKEL (reference sequence). The CDR3 runs 15 residues.

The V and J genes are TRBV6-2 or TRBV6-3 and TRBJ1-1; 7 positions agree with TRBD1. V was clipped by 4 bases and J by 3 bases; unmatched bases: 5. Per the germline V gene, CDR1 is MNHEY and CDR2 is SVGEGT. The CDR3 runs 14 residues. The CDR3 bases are TGTGCCAGCAGTTCGACAGGGATGTACACTGAAGCTTTCTTT. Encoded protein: CASSSTGMYTEAFF.

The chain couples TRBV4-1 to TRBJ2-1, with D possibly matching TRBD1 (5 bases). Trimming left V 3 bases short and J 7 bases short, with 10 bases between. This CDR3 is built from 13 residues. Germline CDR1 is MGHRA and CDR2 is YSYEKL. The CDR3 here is CASSHGASNEQFF. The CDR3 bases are TGCGCCAGCAGCCATGGGGCCTCAAATGAGCAGTTCTTC.

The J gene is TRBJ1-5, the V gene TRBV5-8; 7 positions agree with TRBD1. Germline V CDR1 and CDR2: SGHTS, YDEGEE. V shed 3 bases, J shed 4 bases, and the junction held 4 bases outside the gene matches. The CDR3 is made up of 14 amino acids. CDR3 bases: TGTGCCAGCAGCTCCGGGACAGCAAATCAGCCCCAGCATTTT. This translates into CASSSGTANQPQHF.

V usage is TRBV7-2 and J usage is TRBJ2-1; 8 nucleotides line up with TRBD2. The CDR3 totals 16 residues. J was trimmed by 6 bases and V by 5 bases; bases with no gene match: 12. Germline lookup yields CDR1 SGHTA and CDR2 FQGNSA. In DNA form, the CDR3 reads TGTGCCAGCAGCCCTCCGGGACTAGGGACTTTCAATGAGCAGTTCTTC. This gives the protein CASSPPGLGTFNEQFF. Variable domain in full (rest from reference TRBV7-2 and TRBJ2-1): GAGVSQSPSNKVTEKGKDVELRCDPISGHTALYWYRQSLGQGLEFLIYFQGNSAPDKSGLPSDRFSAERTGGSVSTLTIQRTQQEDSAVYLCASSPPGLGTFNEQFFGPGTRLTVL.

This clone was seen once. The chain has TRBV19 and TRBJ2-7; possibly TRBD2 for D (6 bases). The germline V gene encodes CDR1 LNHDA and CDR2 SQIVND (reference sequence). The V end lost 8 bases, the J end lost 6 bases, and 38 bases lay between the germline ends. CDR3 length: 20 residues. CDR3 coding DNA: TGTGCCAGTCGTCAACCTGCAGGAGTAAGGGGCACTAGGGCCGGGGGCGAGCAGTACTTC. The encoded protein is CASRQPAGVRGTRAGGEQYF.

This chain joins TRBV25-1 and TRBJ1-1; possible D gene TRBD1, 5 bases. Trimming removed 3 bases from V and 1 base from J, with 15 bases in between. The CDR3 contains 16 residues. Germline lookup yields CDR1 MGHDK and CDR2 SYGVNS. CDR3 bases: TGTGCCAGCAGTGAGCCAAGGGACGGGGGGAACACTGAAGCTTTCTTT. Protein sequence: CASSEPRDGGNTEAFF.

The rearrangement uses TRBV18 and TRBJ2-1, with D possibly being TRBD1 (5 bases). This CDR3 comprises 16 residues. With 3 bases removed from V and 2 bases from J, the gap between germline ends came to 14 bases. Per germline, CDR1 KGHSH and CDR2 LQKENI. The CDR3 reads CASSPSAGPTYNEQFF. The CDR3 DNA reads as TGTGCCAGCTCACCGAGCGCAGGGCCTACCTACAATGAGCAGTTCTTC.

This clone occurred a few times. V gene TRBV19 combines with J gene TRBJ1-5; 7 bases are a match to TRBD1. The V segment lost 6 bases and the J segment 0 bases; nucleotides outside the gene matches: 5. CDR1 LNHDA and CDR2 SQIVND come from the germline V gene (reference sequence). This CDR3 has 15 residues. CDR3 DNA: TGTGCCAGTAGGGGGACAGTGAATAGCAATCAGCCCCAGCATTTT. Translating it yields CASRGTVNSNQPQHF. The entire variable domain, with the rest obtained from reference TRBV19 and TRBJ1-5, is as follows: DGGITQSPKYLFRKEGQNVTLSCEQNLNHDAMYWYRQDPGQGLRLIYYSQIVNDFQKGDIAEGYSVSREKKESFPLTVTSAQKNPTAFYLCASRGTVNSNQPQHFGDGTRLSIL.

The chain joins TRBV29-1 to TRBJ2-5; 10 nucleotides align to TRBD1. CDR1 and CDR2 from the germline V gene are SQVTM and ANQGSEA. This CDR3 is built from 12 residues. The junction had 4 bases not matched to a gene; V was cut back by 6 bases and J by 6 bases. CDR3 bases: TGCAGCGTAGACAGGGGGCTAAAGACCCAGTACTTC. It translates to CSVDRGLKTQYF. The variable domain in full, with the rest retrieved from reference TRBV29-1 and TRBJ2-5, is SAVISQKPSRDICQRGTSLTIQCQVDSQVTMMFWYRQQPGQSLTLIATANQGSEATYESGFVIDKFPISRPNLTFSTLTVSNMSPEDSSIYLCSVDRGLKTQYFGPGTRLLVL.

The CDR3 DNA reads as TGTGCCACCAGTGATGCCGGGACTAAAGCGAATGTCCAGTACTTC. Amino acids: CATSDAGTKANVQYF. V gene TRBV24-1 combines with J gene TRBJ2-5, with 7 nucleotides matching TRBD2. The V segment lost 3 bases and the J segment 10 bases; nucleotides outside the gene matches: 13. This CDR3 region has 15 residues. Germline CDR1 is KGHDR and CDR2 is SFDVKD.